This entry lists 14 T cell receptor beta chains sequenced from one sample in a study of T cell changes during pregnancy in multiple sclerosis. Assay: immunoSEQ multiplex PCR; the TCRdb copy retains only in-frame clones and omits some. The sample gives tens of thousands of clones, 75% to 95% of which show up once; roughly 0.44% is in the top ten. The source was CD4+ T cells from peripheral blood mononuclear cells, collected in the second trimester of pregnancy. These receptor sequences come from a female donor with multiple sclerosis, enrolled in a pregnancy study.

The genes are TRBV2 and TRBJ1-5; 7 nucleotides align to TRBD1. Trimming removed 5 bases from V and 5 bases from J; junction bases left unmatched: 6. The CDR3 sequence is 14 residues long. Germline CDR1 SNHLY, CDR2 FYNNEI. CDR3: CASSPDRAYQPQHF. The CDR3 bases are TGTGCCAGCAGTCCCGACAGGGCTTATCAGCCCCAGCATTTT.

V usage is TRBV7-2 and J usage is TRBJ2-5; 9 positions agree with TRBD1. Germline lookup yields CDR1 SGHTA and CDR2 FQGNSA. The ends lost 1 base at V and 0 bases at J; junction bases unmatched: 0. The length of the CDR3 is 15 residues. CDR3 protein: CASSLGDRDQETQYF. DNA of the CDR3: TGTGCCAGCAGCTTAGGGGACAGGGACCAAGAGACCCAGTACTTC.

The DNA for the CDR3 is TGTGCCAGCAGCGCCGAGGTCCCGGGACTAGCGGGAGGAGATACGCAGTATTTT. It encodes CASSAEVPGLAGGDTQYF. This rearrangement joins TRBV9 to TRBJ2-3; 15 positions match TRBD2. Per germline, CDR1 SGDLS and CDR2 YYNGEE. Trimming took 3 bases from V and 5 from J; bases not matched to a gene: 10. The length of the CDR3 is 18 residues.

V and J are TRBV7-8 and TRBJ1-1; 9 bases fit TRBD1. The CDR3 is 15 amino acids. The trim removed 2 bases at V and 5 bases at J, leaving 6 bases unmatched. CDR1 SGHVS and CDR2 FQNEAQ come from the germline V gene. The CDR3 DNA follows: TGTGCCAGCAGCTTAAGGACAGGGGTCGGAACTGAAGCTTTCTTT. Its protein product is CASSLRTGVGTEAFF. The full variable domain, rest sourced from reference TRBV7-8 and TRBJ1-1, is GAGVSQSPRYKVAKRGQDVALRCDPISGHVSLFWYQQALGQGPEFLTYFQNEAQLDKSGLPSDRFFAERPEGSVSTLKIQRTQQEDSAVYLCASSLRTGVGTEAFFGQGTRLTVV.

This sequence joins TRBV11-3 and TRBJ2-7, with TRBD1 identical over 9 bases. J gave up 3 bases and V 5 bases, and 5 bases lay outside the gene matches. Germline V gene sequence: CDR1 SGHNT, CDR2 YENEEA. The CDR3 length is 14 residues. CDR3: CASSTRDRVYEQYF. In nucleotides, the CDR3 is TGTGCCAGCAGCACCCGGGACAGGGTCTACGAGCAGTACTTC. Using reference TRBV11-3 and TRBJ2-7 for the parts outside the CDR3, the full variable domain is EAGVVQSPRYKIIEKKQPVAFWCNPISGHNTLYWYLQNLGQGPELLIRYENEEAVDDSQLPKDRFSAERLKGVDSTLKIQPAELGDSAVYLCASSTRDRVYEQYFGPGTRLTVT.

The DNA of the CDR3 is TGTGCCAGCAGCTTAACCTATCCGCGGACAGCTAACACCGGGGAGCTGTTTTTT. Translated, it gives CASSLTYPRTANTGELFF. V and J are TRBV7-3 and TRBJ2-2; tentative D call: TRBD1 (6 bases). This CDR3 is 18 amino acids long. Germline CDR1 is SGHTA and CDR2 is FQGTGA. Trimming pared 0 bases from V and 2 bases from J, leaving 16 bases between.

This sequence joins TRBV7-3 and TRBJ2-3, with TRBD1 as a possible D gene (5 bases). V lost 4 bases, J lost 6 bases, and 17 bases lay in between. The CDR3 has 15 amino acids. The V gene's germline CDR1 is SGHTA and CDR2 FQGTGA. The CDR3 nucleotides read TGTGCCAGCAGCTCCCTGGGGCTCGCGGCTGATACGCAGTATTTT. Residues: CASSSLGLAADTQYF.

The V and J genes are TRBV5-1 and TRBJ2-3; 13 bases fit TRBD2. The length of the CDR3 is 17 residues. Germline values: CDR1 SGHRS, CDR2 YFSETQ. With V trimmed by 2 bases and J by 3 bases, 6 bases remained unmatched. This CDR3 reads CASSLLAGGPGTDTQYF. CDR3 DNA: TGCGCCAGCAGCTTACTAGCGGGAGGGCCCGGAACAGATACGCAGTATTTT.

V is TRBV14 and J is TRBJ1-1; no firm D call. CDR3 length: 18 residues. The V end lost 2 bases, the J end lost 5 bases, and 24 bases lay between the germline ends. From germline, CDR1 is SGHDN and CDR2 FVKESK. CDR3 coding DNA: TGTGCCAGCAGCCAAATCCCAGTGGTTAATCATAGGGAGACTGAAGCTTTCTTT. Translation gives CASSQIPVVNHRETEAFF.

The rearrangement links TRBV5-1 to TRBJ2-3; 11 bases line up with TRBD2. There are 17 residues in the CDR3. Germline V gene lookup returns CDR1 SGHRS and CDR2 YFSETQ. J lost 5 bases, V lost 0 bases, and 8 bases had no gene match. The CDR3 DNA is TGCGCCAGCAGCTTGGGTTTATTAGCGGGGGGGCAAGATACGCAGTATTTT. Protein sequence: CASSLGLLAGGQDTQYF.

The chain uses TRBV7-2 and TRBJ1-5, with D possibly TRBD1 on 6 matching bases. Trimming took 5 bases from V and 2 from J, leaving 10 bases between them. The CDR3 loop spans 14 amino acids. The germline CDR1 and CDR2 sequences are SGHTA and FQGNSA. This CDR3 is CASSLSGGNQPQHF. The CDR3 nucleotides are TGTGCCAGCAGCCTGTCAGGGGGCAATCAGCCCCAGCATTTT.

The genes are TRBV11-2 and TRBJ2-7; the D gene is possibly TRBD1 (6 bases). Trimming left V 3 bases short and J 7 bases short, with 19 bases between. CDR1 SGHAT and CDR2 FQNNGV come from the germline V gene. This CDR3 is 15 amino acids long. CDR3 nucleotide sequence: TGTGCCAGCAGCTTTTTGGGGGCCCGGAGCATTGAGCAGTACTTC. It translates to CASSFLGARSIEQYF.

The chain couples TRBV11-3 to TRBJ1-1; D is possibly TRBD1 (5 bases). The CDR3 totals 14 residues. CDR1 SGHNT and CDR2 YENEEA come from the germline V gene. V dropped 5 bases and J dropped 1 base, with 11 bases sitting between them. CDR3 in amino acids: CASSLRGRNTEAFF. DNA of the CDR3: TGTGCCAGCAGCCTAAGGGGTCGGAACACTGAAGCTTTCTTT.

This clone was observed once. The chain is built from TRBV4-3 and TRBJ2-2; D possibly corresponds to TRBD2 (6 bases). V was pared by 1 base and J by 3 bases, with 9 bases between. CDR1 and CDR2 (germline): LGHNA, YSLEER. The length of the CDR3 is 15 residues. The CDR3 bases are TGCGCCAGCAGCCAAGTCGGGGGAGACACCGGGGAGCTGTTTTTT. It is translated as CASSQVGGDTGELFF.